The 23 T cell receptor beta chains below come from one sample, sequenced in a study of blood T cell repertoires in COVID-19. Method: immunoSEQ multiplex PCR; TCRdb's copy keeps in-frame clones and lacks some. The sample includes approximately 160,000 clones, approximately 82% of them seen just once. The sample was PBMCs or T cells enriched from blood (not recorded which). These receptors originate from a woman in her forties or fifties in a cohort exposed to, infected with or recovered from COVID-19 (not recorded which).

The DNA of the CDR3 is TGTGCCAGCAGCTCCCGGGACAGGGGAGAGACCCAGTACTTC. Encoded protein: CASSSRDRGETQYF. The chain couples TRBV7-2 to TRBJ2-5; 10 positions agree with TRBD1. Germline values: CDR1 SGHTA, CDR2 FQGNSA. The CDR3 runs to 14 residues. V lost 4 bases to trimming and J lost 4 bases; unmatched junction nucleotides: 3.

The chain carries TRBV10-1 and TRBJ2-7, with TRBD2 matching over 7 bases. The V gene end was trimmed by 3 bases and the J gene end by 2 bases; junction bases not matched to a gene: 7. This CDR3 has 15 residues. Germline-derived CDR1 and CDR2 are WNHNN and SYGVQD (reference sequence). This CDR3 is CASSESSSGTYEQYF. DNA for the CDR3: TGCGCCAGCAGTGAATCATCGAGCGGGACCTACGAGCAGTACTTC.

This clone occurred a few times. The chain uses TRBV2 and TRBJ2-7; no clear D gene. Germline lookup yields CDR1 SNHLY and CDR2 FYNNEI. Deletions cut 9 bases from V and 0 bases from J, with 9 bases between. CDR3 size: 12 residues. CDR3 sequence (DNA): TGTGCCAGTTCCCCCCTCTCCTACGAGCAGTACTTC. Translated, it gives CASSPLSYEQYF.

This chain uses TRBV19 with TRBJ1-6; D perhaps matches TRBD1 (5 bases). Germline assignment: CDR1 LNHDA and CDR2 SQIVND (reference sequence). The CDR3 sequence is 15 residues long. V was shortened by 6 bases and J by 0 bases, with 9 bases between the two germline ends. CDR3 DNA: TGTGCCAGTAGGACAGAGAGCTCCTATAATTCACCCCTCCACTTT. It is translated as CASRTESSYNSPLHF.

The table lists this clone with a few counts. This same CDR3 is encoded by further DNA sequences in the sample. The chain carries TRBV6-4 and TRBJ2-3, with 10 nucleotides matching TRBD2. With 0 bases clipped from V and 2 bases from J, the junction kept 2 bases outside the gene matches. The germline V gene encodes CDR1 MRHNA and CDR2 SNTAGT. The CDR3 is 16 residues long. CDR3 DNA: TGTGCCAGCAGTGACTCAAGCGGGGGGGCCACAGATACGCAGTATTTT. This codes for CASSDSSGGATDTQYF.

The chain links TRBV5-4 to TRBJ2-3, with TRBD2 matching 9 bases. The CDR3 is 15 amino acids. Germline V gene data show CDR1 as SGHNT and CDR2 as YYREEE (reference sequence). Trimming removed 2 bases from V and 5 bases from J; junction bases left unmatched: 6. In DNA, the CDR3 is TGTGCCAGCAGCTTAAAAGCGGGAGGAGTAGATACGCAGTATTTT. It yields the protein CASSLKAGGVDTQYF. Looking up the rest from reference TRBV5-4 and TRBJ2-3 gives the full variable domain: ETGVTQSPTHLIKTRGQQVTLRCSSQSGHNTVSWYQQALGQGPQFIFQYYREEENGRGNFPPRFSGLQFPNYSSELNVNALELDDSALYLCASSLKAGGVDTQYFGPGTRLTVL.

V usage is TRBV3-1 (or the pseudogene TRBV3-2) and J usage is TRBJ2-4; D gene ambiguous. With 4 bases removed from V and 9 bases from J, the gap between germline ends came to 13 bases. CDR1 and CDR2 from the germline V gene are LGHDT and YNNKEL (reference sequence). The CDR3 totals 13 residues. The CDR3 reads CASSRPRLGIQYF. The CDR3 DNA reads as TGTGCCAGCAGCCGCCCGAGGTTGGGCATTCAGTACTTC.

This clone appeared a single time. Here the CDR3 DNA reads TGTGCCAGCAGCTTTTACGACAGAACTAACTATGGCTACACCTTC. Translating it yields CASSFYDRTNYGYTF. This chain connects TRBV7-2 to TRBJ1-2; D is possibly TRBD1 (5 bases). The length of the CDR3 is 15 residues. CDR1 is SGHTA, CDR2 FQGNSA, per germline. Trimming left V 3 bases short and J 0 bases short, with 11 bases between.

The chain joins TRBV28 to TRBJ1-5; D is uncertain. Germline V CDR1 and CDR2: MDHEN, SYDVKM. There are 12 residues in the CDR3. Between the trimmed V and J ends, which lost 10 bases and 7 bases, there was a span of 14 bases. The CDR3 region is CATTTPSQPQHF. The DNA of the CDR3 is TGTGCCACCACAACCCCGTCCCAGCCCCAGCATTTT.

The chain combines TRBV27 with TRBJ2-2; D might be TRBD2 (6 bases). Germline V lookup: CDR1 MNHEY, CDR2 SMNVEV (reference sequence). The CDR3 has 14 amino acids. Trimming left V 7 bases short and J 1 base short, with 10 bases between. In DNA form, the CDR3 reads TGTGCCAGCACCATTAGCGGGAACACCGGGGAGCTGTTTTTT. Protein sequence: CASTISGNTGELFF.

This clone was seen just once. The chain combines TRBV7-2 with TRBJ1-1, with a weak D call TRBD1 (6 bases). V shed 3 bases and J shed 4 bases, with 15 bases lying between them. Germline V gives CDR1 SGHTA, CDR2 FQGNSA. The CDR3 length is 15 residues. CDR3 sequence (DNA): TGTGCCAGCAGCTTGAGCGGGGGGCAAGGCACTGAAGCTTTCTTT. Its protein product is CASSLSGGQGTEAFF.

The chain carries TRBV29-1 and TRBJ2-3, with a weak D call TRBD1 (6 bases). In germline, CDR1 is SQVTM, CDR2 ANQGSEA. The CDR3 has 14 amino acids. V lost 7 bases, J lost 2 bases, and 16 bases lay in between. CDR3 bases: TGCAGCGCCCCTGGACAGCCATTCACAGATACGCAGTATTTT. This gives the protein CSAPGQPFTDTQYF.

The chain has TRBV2 and TRBJ2-7; tentative D call: TRBD1 (6 bases). The CDR3 is 14 amino acids. Trimming stripped 4 bases from V and 0 bases from J, with 10 bases between. Germline V gene lookup returns CDR1 SNHLY and CDR2 FYNNEI. The CDR3 spells CASSGRDNSYEQYF. The CDR3 DNA reads TGTGCCAGCAGTGGCCGGGACAACTCCTACGAGCAGTACTTC.

This clone was counted between two and nine times. This chain uses TRBV7-6 with TRBJ1-4; D is ambiguous. This CDR3 comprises 15 residues. V was trimmed by 4 bases and J by 0 bases, leaving 9 bases between them. Germline values: CDR1 SGHVS, CDR2 FNYEAQ. The CDR3 loop is CASSSAGATNEKLFF. The CDR3 bases are TGTGCCAGCAGCTCCGCCGGAGCAACTAATGAAAAACTGTTTTTT.

This clone came up once. The genes are TRBV19 and TRBJ1-6; D gene uncertain. Germline V gene data show CDR1 as LNHDA and CDR2 as SQIVND (reference sequence). With 3 bases removed from V and 7 bases from J, the gap between germline ends came to 7 bases. CDR3 length: 13 residues. In DNA form, the CDR3 reads TGTGCCAGTAGTATCCAGAACAATTCACCCCTCCACTTT. Its translation is CASSIQNNSPLHF.

The CDR3 coding sequence is TGTGCCAGCAGACCACACCAGAACGTTCGGGCTGAAGCTTTCTTT. Residues: CASRPHQNVRAEAFF. The V and J genes are TRBV28 and TRBJ1-1; D gene ambiguous. V was pared by 6 bases and J by 6 bases, with 20 bases between. The CDR3 has 15 residues. CDR1 MDHEN and CDR2 SYDVKM come from the germline V gene. Supplemented by reference TRBV28 and TRBJ1-1, the full variable domain reads DVKVTQSSRYLVKRTGEKVFLECVQDMDHENMFWYRQDPGLGLRLIYFSYDVKMKEKGDIPEGYSVSREKKERFSLILESASTNQTSMYLCASRPHQNVRAEAFFGQGTRLTVV.

The V call is TRBV10-3, the J call TRBJ1-1; 8 bases are a match to TRBD1. With 10 bases clipped from V and 1 base from J, the junction kept 11 bases outside the gene matches. CDR3 size: 15 residues. Germline assignment: CDR1 ENHRY and CDR2 SYGVKD. The CDR3 sequence: CASQFGQGGNTEAFF. The CDR3 nucleotides are TGTGCCAGCCAATTCGGACAGGGAGGGAACACTGAAGCTTTCTTT.

CDR3 bases: TGTGCCAGCAGTGATGGCTGGTCTAACTATGGCTACACCTTC. The encoded protein is CASSDGWSNYGYTF. The chain is built from TRBV2 and TRBJ1-2; D is unclear. V was clipped by 3 bases and J by 0 bases, with 8 bases between them. The CDR3 contains 14 residues. Germline V gene data show CDR1 as SNHLY and CDR2 as FYNNEI.

The V call is TRBV12-3 or TRBV12-4, the J call TRBJ2-7; TRBD2 is a possible D gene (6 bases). The germline V and J ends were trimmed by 2 bases and 6 bases, with 11 bases remaining between them. This CDR3 is 13 amino acids long. The CDR3 region is CASSLREDGEQYF. DNA of the CDR3: TGTGCCAGCAGTTTAAGGGAGGACGGCGAGCAGTACTTC.

The chain couples TRBV4-3 to TRBJ2-5, with D perhaps TRBD1 (6 bases). V lost 1 base, J lost 4 bases, and 13 bases lay in between. The germline V gene has CDR1 LGHNA and CDR2 YSLEER. CDR3 size: 15 residues. The CDR3 protein is CASSQATGFRETQYF. The CDR3 region has the DNA TGCGCCAGCAGCCAAGCTACAGGGTTTAGAGAGACCCAGTACTTC.

This clone was recorded only once. This chain links TRBV7-9 with TRBJ2-1; 8 bases are shared with TRBD2. Germline assignment: CDR1 SEHNR and CDR2 FQNEAQ (reference sequence). The V segment lost 5 bases and the J segment 6 bases; nucleotides outside the gene matches: 12. CDR3 length: 16 residues. The CDR3 sequence: CASSPGGVGRTNEQFF. The CDR3 region has the DNA TGTGCCAGCAGCCCCGGGGGGGTAGGACGGACCAATGAGCAGTTCTTC. The full variable domain, with the rest looked up from reference TRBV7-9 and TRBJ2-1, is DTGVSQNPRHKITKRGQNVTFRCDPISEHNRLYWYRQTLGQGPEFLTYFQNEAQLEKSRLLSDRFSAERPKGSFSTLEIQRTEQGDSAMYLCASSPGGVGRTNEQFFGPGTRLTVL.

The V gene is TRBV27, the J gene TRBJ2-1; D is possibly TRBD2 (6 bases). V was trimmed by 5 bases and J by 2 bases, leaving 22 bases between them. The CDR3 consists of 18 residues. Germline CDR1 MNHEY, CDR2 SMNVEV (reference sequence). CDR3 in DNA: TGTGCCAGCAGTCCAACTAGCTTCTCTAACCCCACCTACAATGAGCAGTTCTTC. Translation gives CASSPTSFSNPTYNEQFF.

The V gene is TRBV28, the J gene TRBJ1-2; unclear D gene. The ends were cut back, 1 base at V and 6 bases at J, with 6 bases in the middle. The CDR3 is made up of 12 amino acids. Germline V gene sequence: CDR1 MDHEN, CDR2 SYDVKM. The CDR3 reads CASSLSGDGYTF. In nucleotides, the CDR3 is TGTGCCAGCAGTTTATCCGGGGATGGCTACACCTTC.